The entry below gives a single TCR beta chain sequence along with its context. The target of this receptor is not known. The input lacks base qualities; no much larger clone sits a single base away. The CDR3 holds 15 amino acids from the cysteine to the phenylalanine. The CDR3 DNA has 45 bases and is translated from base 1. A distance of 17 bases separates the germline ends of V and J, which lose 7 bases and 2 bases respectively. CDR1 MNHNS and CDR2 SASEGT are derived from the germline V gene. The data originate from a study of vaccination and CD4 T cells after COVID-19 (dated by TCRdb to between 2021 and 2024). Background for the entire study: Convalescent patients had a positive SARS-CoV-2 result on nasal swab PCR, and of these patients, under ten had mild disease and one had severe disease. In the convalescent cohort there were six males and four females, among whom were two Hispanic individuals, seven Caucasians, two Asians and one multiracial person. Participants got two doses of the Pfizer-BioNTech BNT162b2 vaccine (n=8) or two doses of the Moderna mRNA-1273 vaccine (n=2). Post-COVID blood samples were collected from convalescent patients a median of roughly 100 days after diagnosis, with a range of about 30 to 180 days. The time from the second vaccine dose to post-vaccine blood sampling had a median of around 72 days and ranged from roughly 13 to 241 days. For stimulating the cultures, overlapping spike peptide pools were used, derived from SARS-CoV-2 as well as from the common cold coronaviruses HCoV-NL63, HCoV-OC43 and HCoV-229E. Control cultures used a CEFX viral epitope pool as positive control, an HIV-1 Nef peptide pool as negative control, or no peptide. In 10 COVID-19 convalescent patients and a handful of infection-naive healthy vaccine recipients, researchers compared the spike-specific CD4+ TCR repertoire from before mRNA vaccination with the repertoire from after.

Paper-wide results and their limitations: The study included relatively few convalescent patients and did not analyze early timepoints after natural infection. Of the vaccine-specific clones found in convalescent patients, nearly all (304 of 307) were mono-reactive for SARS-CoV-2 spike instead of being cross-reactive with common cold coronaviruses. In convalescent patients, a median around 86% of post-vaccine SARS-CoV-2-reactive clones were detected only after vaccination, suggesting vaccine-specific priming. An increase in the median number of SARS-CoV-2-reactive clonotypes from approximately 20 after infection to a few dozen after vaccination was observed, but the change was not found to be significant.

Library creation used PCR. DNA from cultured CD4+ T cells underwent TCR sequencing with the Oncomine TCR Beta short-read assay at the Johns Hopkins FTIC core. The QIAamp micro DNA kit was used to extract genomic DNA from the cultured CD4+ T cells. Oncomine TCR Beta libraries made from cultured CD4+ T cells were pooled using unique dual indexes and sequenced on an Illumina iSeq 100. Per the authors' processing: Non-productive sequences were filtered out, and CDR3s that did not start with C, did not end with F or W, or were shorter than 7 amino acids were discarded. Antigen-specific clonotypes were identified with the MANAFEST web application by comparing peptide-stimulated wells with reference and other culture wells. For a clone to be called positive, the clone needed an FDR below 0.05, an odds ratio above 5, and a productive frequency above 0.1% in at least two of three replicate wells. Cross-reactive clonotypes were defined as significantly expanded in both SARS-CoV-2 spike wells and at least one common cold coronavirus spike condition. Using R version 3.6.1, CDR3 homology was evaluated through Levenshtein distances (stringdist) along with unrooted phylogenetic trees (ape). TCRdb reanalyzed the raw reads on its own, using fastp at Q25 for trimming and MiXCR for clone calling, and kept in-frame beta chains. Rows are combined by CDR3 protein, so each entry shows the most common genes and DNA. The V and J calls shown here were made by TCRdb, not taken from the authors' results. Within this sample are about 13,000 distinct CDR3 sequences, with about four fifths of them counted one time only. Jointly, the top ten make up about 28% of the sample.

Read against the paper, the sample's treatment or condition label means: approximately nine-day PBMC culture with coronavirus spike peptide pools or control peptides (ViraFEST assay). To expand antigen-specific T cells with peptide pools and then pick out the expanded clonotypes through TCR sequencing, the study relied on the ViraFEST assay. Positive SARS-CoV-2 PCR tests in the convalescent patients dated from March to December 2020, before Alpha, Beta and Delta variants emerged in the United States. About 1.8 million PBMCs per well were cultured in IMDM with about 5% human AB serum and approximately 10 IU/ml IL-2, plus 10 ug/ml peptide pools. Half of the culture medium was replaced with fresh IL-2-containing medium on days 3 and 7. Once the cells had been in culture for around ten days, the EasySep CD4+ T cell isolation kit was used to isolate CD4+ T cells by negative selection. PBMCs were separated from whole blood using Ficoll-Paque Plus gradient centrifugation and then either used fresh or cryopreserved at -140C. In general, triplicate wells were set up for every culture condition.

The TCR sequence derives from a human donor who had recovered from COVID-19. The chain is made from TRBV6-1 and TRBJ1-2; the D gene is possibly TRBD1, with 5 bases matching. The specimen sequenced was CD4+ T cells from blood, cultured in vitro. The CDR3 loop reads CASTPDRSPNYGYTF. Here is the DNA: TGTGCCAGCACCCCAGACAGATCACCCAACTATGGCTACACCTTC.